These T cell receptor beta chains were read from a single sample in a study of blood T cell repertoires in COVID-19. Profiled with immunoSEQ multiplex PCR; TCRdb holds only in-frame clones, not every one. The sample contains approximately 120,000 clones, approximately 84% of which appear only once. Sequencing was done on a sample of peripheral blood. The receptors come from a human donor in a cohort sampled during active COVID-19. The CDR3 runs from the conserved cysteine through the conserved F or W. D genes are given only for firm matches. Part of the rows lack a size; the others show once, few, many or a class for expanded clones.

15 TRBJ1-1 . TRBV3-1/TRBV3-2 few CASSPAHSQGPEAFF TGTGCCAGCAGCCCAGCCCATTCGCAGGGCCCTGAAGCTTTCTTT
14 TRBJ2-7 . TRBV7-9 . CASSSSTEFYEQYF TGTGCCAGCAGCTCGTCGACAGAGTTCTACGAGCAGTACTTC
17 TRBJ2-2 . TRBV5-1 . CASSSSGNREIPGELFF TGCGCCAGCAGCTCGTCGGGGAACAGGGAAATTCCCGGGGAGCTGTTTTTT
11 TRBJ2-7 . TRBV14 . CYPGTEDEQYF TGTTATCCCGGGACTGAGGACGAGCAGTACTTC
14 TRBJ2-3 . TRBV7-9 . CASSKRQDTDTQYF TGTGCCAGCAGCAAAAGACAAGACACAGATACGCAGTATTTT
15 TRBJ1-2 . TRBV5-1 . CASSLDGQGNYGYTF TGCGCCAGCAGCTTGGACGGCCAGGGGAACTATGGCTACACCTTC
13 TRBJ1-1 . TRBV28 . CASSFARGGRAFF TGTGCCAGCAGTTTTGCTCGGGGTGGTCGTGCTTTCTTT
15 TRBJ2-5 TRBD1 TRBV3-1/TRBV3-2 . CASSQGRGRWETQYF TGTGCCAGCAGCCAAGGCAGGGGGCGTTGGGAGACCCAGTACTTC
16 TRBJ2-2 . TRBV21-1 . CASSRFRDRNTGELFF TGTGCCAGCAGCAGATTCAGGGACAGGAACACCGGGGAGCTGTTTTTT
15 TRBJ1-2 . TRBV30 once CAWRQGTFLGYGYTF TGTGCCTGGAGGCAGGGGACGTTTTTAGGGTATGGCTACACCTTC
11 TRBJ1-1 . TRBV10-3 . CAIASDSEAFF TGTGCCATCGCCAGTGACAGCGAAGCTTTCTTT
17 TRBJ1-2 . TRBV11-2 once CASSSPRGGLTNYGYTF TGTGCCAGCAGCTCTCCCCGGGGGGGGCTTACAAACTATGGCTACACCTTC
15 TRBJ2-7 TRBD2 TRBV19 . CASSIGTSFPYEQYF TGTGCCAGTAGTATAGGGACTAGCTTTCCCTACGAGCAGTACTTC
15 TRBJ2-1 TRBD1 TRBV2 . CASSANIPGQGTEFF TGTGCCAGCAGTGCCAACATCCCGGGACAGGGAACGGAGTTCTTC
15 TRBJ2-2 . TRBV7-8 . CASSSRTDPTGELFF TGTGCCAGCAGCTCCCGGACAGACCCCACCGGGGAGCTGTTTTTT
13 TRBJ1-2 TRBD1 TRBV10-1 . CASSESTGSGYTF TGCGCCAGCAGTGAGTCGACAGGGTCCGGCTACACCTTC
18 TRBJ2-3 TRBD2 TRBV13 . CASSLGLILAGHTDTQYF TGTGCCAGCAGCTTAGGGCTTATACTAGCGGGACACACAGATACGCAGTATTTT
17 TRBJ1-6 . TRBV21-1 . CASRGQGCTPPGSPLHF TGTGCCAGCAGGGGACAGGGTTGTACCCCACCGGGGTCACCCCTCCACTTT
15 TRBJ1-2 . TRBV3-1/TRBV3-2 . CASRRLRGSPDGYTF TGTGCCAGCAGACGGCTCAGGGGATCCCCAGATGGCTACACCTTC
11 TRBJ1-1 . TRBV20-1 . CSTSQGSGAFF TGCAGTACCTCACAGGGCTCGGGGGCTTTCTTT
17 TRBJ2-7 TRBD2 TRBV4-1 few CASSQTSGGLTSYEQYF TGCGCCAGCAGCCAGACTAGCGGGGGTTTGACCTCCTACGAGCAGTACTTC
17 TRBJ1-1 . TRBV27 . CASSSWGVQGMNTEAFF TGTGCCAGCAGTTCCTGGGGAGTCCAGGGGATGAACACTGAAGCTTTCTTT
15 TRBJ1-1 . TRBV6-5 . CAGSAGIILNTEAFF TGTGCCGGCTCCGCAGGTATTATCCTGAACACTGAAGCTTTCTTT
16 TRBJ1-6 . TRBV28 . CASSSVQASYNSPLHF TGTGCCAGCAGTTCCGTACAGGCGTCCTATAATTCACCCCTCCACTTT
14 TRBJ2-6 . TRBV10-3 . CAIRWESGANVLTF TGTGCCATCAGGTGGGAGTCTGGGGCCAACGTCCTGACTTTC
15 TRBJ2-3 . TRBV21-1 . CASSSRGGVGDTQYF TGTGCCAGCAGCAGCAGGGGAGGGGTCGGAGATACGCAGTATTTT
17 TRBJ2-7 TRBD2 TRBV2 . CASSGGTSGGDPYEQYF TGTGCCAGCAGTGGTGGGACTAGCGGGGGGGACCCCTACGAGCAGTACTTC
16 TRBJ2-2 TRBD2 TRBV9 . CASSPHLSGGAGELFF TGTGCCAGCAGCCCTCACCTTAGCGGGGGGGCCGGGGAGCTGTTTTTT
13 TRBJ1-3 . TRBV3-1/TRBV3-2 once CATLARGTSTIYF TGTGCCACCTTAGCGCGGGGGACGAGCACCATATATTTT
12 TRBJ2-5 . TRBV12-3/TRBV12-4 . CASRTDQETQYF TGTGCCAGCAGGACAGATCAAGAGACCCAGTACTTC
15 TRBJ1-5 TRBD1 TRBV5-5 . CASSQGQGSNQPQHF TGTGCCAGCAGCCAAGGACAGGGTAGCAATCAGCCCCAGCATTTT
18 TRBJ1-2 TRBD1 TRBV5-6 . CASSPIGQAASRGYGYTF TGTGCCAGCAGCCCGATTGGACAGGCAGCCTCTCGGGGGTATGGCTACACCTTC
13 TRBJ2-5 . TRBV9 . CASSVFGGETQYF TGTGCCAGCAGCGTATTCGGGGGTGAGACCCAGTACTTC
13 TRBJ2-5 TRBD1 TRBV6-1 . CASSRTGRETQYF TGTGCCAGCAGTCGGACAGGACGGGAGACCCAGTACTTC
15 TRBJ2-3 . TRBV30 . CAWVPLGGRTDTQYF TGTGCCTGGGTCCCGTTGGGGGGACGCACAGATACGCAGTATTTT
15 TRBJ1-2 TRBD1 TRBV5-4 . CASRGDRENNYGYTF TGTGCCAGCAGAGGGGACAGGGAAAATAACTATGGCTACACCTTC
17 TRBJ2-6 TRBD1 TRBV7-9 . CASSLQGDLSGANVLTF TGTGCCAGCAGCTTACAGGGGGACCTCTCTGGGGCCAACGTCCTGACTTTC
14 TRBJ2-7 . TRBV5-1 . CASHPGPGDYEQYF TGCGCCAGCCACCCAGGCCCAGGGGACTACGAGCAGTACTTC
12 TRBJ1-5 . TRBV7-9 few CASRKGDQPQHF TGTGCCAGCAGGAAGGGGGATCAGCCCCAGCATTTT
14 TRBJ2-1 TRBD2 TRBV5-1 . CASSVSGGYNEQFF TGCGCCAGCAGCGTCAGCGGGGGTTACAATGAGCAGTTCTTC
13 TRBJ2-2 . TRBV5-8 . CASNSGVTGELFF TGTGCCAGCAACTCAGGGGTAACCGGGGAGCTGTTTTTT
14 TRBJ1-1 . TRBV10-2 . CASSENFGQTGAFF TGCGCCAGCAGTGAGAATTTTGGACAGACCGGGGCTTTCTTT
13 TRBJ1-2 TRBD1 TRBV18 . CASTTDRSYGYTF TGTGCCAGCACGACGGACAGGTCCTATGGCTACACCTTC
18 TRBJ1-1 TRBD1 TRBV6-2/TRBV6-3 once CASSYSFGTGGIGTEAFF TGTGCCAGCAGTTATTCTTTCGGGACAGGGGGCATCGGCACTGAAGCTTTCTTT
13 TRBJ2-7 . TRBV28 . CASSLGRSYEQYF TGTGCCAGCAGTTTAGGGAGGTCCTACGAGCAGTACTTC
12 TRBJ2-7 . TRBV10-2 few CASSGDTDEQYF TGCGCCAGCAGTGGGGACACTGACGAGCAGTACTTC
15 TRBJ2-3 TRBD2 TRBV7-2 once CASGPSGVSTDTQYF TGTGCCAGCGGCCCTAGCGGGGTTAGCACAGATACGCAGTATTTT
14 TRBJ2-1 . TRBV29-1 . CSVELQGIYNEQFF TGCAGCGTTGAATTGCAGGGGATTTACAATGAGCAGTTCTTC
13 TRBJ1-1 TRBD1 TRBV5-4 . CASSPRTGVGAFF TGTGCCAGCAGCCCAAGGACAGGGGTTGGGGCTTTCTTT
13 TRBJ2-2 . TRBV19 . CASSPGLTGELFF TGTGCCAGTAGCCCCGGTCTCACCGGGGAGCTGTTTTTT
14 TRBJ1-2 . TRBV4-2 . CASSQDGGEISYTF TGTGCCAGCAGCCAAGATGGGGGCGAGATAAGTTACACCTTC
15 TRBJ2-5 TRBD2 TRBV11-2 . CASSLDRGGGQTQYF TGTGCCAGCAGCTTAGACCGGGGGGGCGGGCAGACCCAGTACTTC
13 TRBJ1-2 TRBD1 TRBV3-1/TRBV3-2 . CASSQGQYVGYTF TGTGCCAGCAGCCAGGGACAGTATGTAGGCTACACCTTC
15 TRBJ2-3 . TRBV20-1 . CSASSLETPLDTQYF TGCAGTGCTAGTTCCCTAGAGACCCCCTTAGATACGCAGTATTTT
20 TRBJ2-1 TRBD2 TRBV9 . CASSGRPSGGARSSYNEQFF TGTGCCAGCAGCGGAAGGCCTAGCGGGGGGGCCCGGAGCTCCTACAATGAGCAGTTCTTC
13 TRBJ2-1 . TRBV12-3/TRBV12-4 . CASSTLTRDEQFF TGTGCCAGCAGTACCCTTACACGGGATGAGCAGTTCTTC
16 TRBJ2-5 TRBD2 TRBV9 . CASSSSGTRAQETQYF TGTGCCAGCAGCTCCTCCGGGACTAGGGCTCAAGAGACCCAGTACTTC
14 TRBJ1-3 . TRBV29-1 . CSVDGQGTGNTIYF TGCAGCGTTGATGGGCAGGGAACTGGAAACACCATATATTTT
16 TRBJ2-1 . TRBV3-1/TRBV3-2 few CASSQQLASPMNEQFF TGTGCCAGCAGCCAACAACTAGCTAGCCCAATGAATGAGCAGTTCTTC
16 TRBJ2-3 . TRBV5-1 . CASSLAGGNSADTQYF TGCGCCAGCAGCCTGGCCGGGGGTAATTCGGCAGATACGCAGTATTTT